The clone carrying this T cell receptor beta chain was seen more than once but under ten times. The target antigen is unknown. This table comes from immunoSEQ multiplex PCR, and its TCRdb copy is limited to in-frame clones, with some not included. The sample includes 120,000 to 150,000 clones, about 72% seen only once; the top ten take 28%. This specimen comes from a study of cytotoxic CD8 clonotypes in ibrutinib-treated CLL. For the study at large: The response samples were taken once patients had been treated for a median of about 12 months, range 6 to 36. Sequencing produced an average of about 250,000 productive templates and 94,082 productive rearrangements per sample. Notes on the study in general: Samples were collected at differing times from sustained-remission and progressing patients. Private clonotypes, not public ones, expanded at ibrutinib response.

CDR1 and CDR2 from the germline V gene are GTSNPN and SVGIG (reference sequence). CDR3 length: 12 amino acids. V was trimmed by 2 bases and J by 12 bases, leaving 16 bases between them. Here the sequenced sample was PBMCs, taken after 12 months of ibrutinib treatment. This TCR was recovered from a human donor with chronic lymphocytic leukemia. This chain connects TRBV30 to TRBJ1-2; D gene unclear. The CDR3 region has the DNA TGTGCCTGGAGTTGGTCGGCGGATGGACACACCTTC. Its protein product is CAWSWSADGHTF.